The sequence of this TCR beta chain was determined in a study of OX40 agonist ivuxolimab in advanced cancers. Study-level information: Partial responses were observed in three patients, of whom one had hepatocellular carcinoma and two had cutaneous melanoma.

Overall study findings and caveats: Dose levels from 0.1 to 3.0 mg/kg saw CD4+ and CD8+ blood T cells expand clonally by week 6.

Only in-frame clones appear in the TCRdb table, and some are missing; sequencing was by immunoSEQ multiplex PCR. The sample carries 25,000 to 30,000 clones, roughly 83% recorded once. Notes on this clone: Its specificity is unknown.

The CDR3 spans 13 residues. V lost 5 bases and J lost 4, with 9 bases in between. The V gene's germline CDR1 is SGHTA and CDR2 FQGNSA. The chain has TRBV7-2 and TRBJ2-1; a possible D gene is TRBD2 (5 bases). Sequenced material: CD4+ or CD8+ T cells sorted from blood, taken in a trial of the OX40 agonist ivuxolimab. This clonotype originated in an adult with an advanced solid tumor such as melanoma, head and neck, liver or kidney cancer. The CDR3 sequence is CASSPGFYNEQFF. CDR3 bases: TGTGCCAGCAGCCCGGGGTTTTACAATGAGCAGTTCTTC.